A selection of T cell receptor beta chains follows, all from one sample in a study of cytomegalovirus exposure and HLA in healthy donors. Libraries were prepared by immunoSEQ multiplex PCR; TCRdb keeps only in-frame clonotypes and omits some of them. The sample records some 130,000 clones, approximately 80% being singletons. Input material: PBMCs. These receptors were collected from a male donor in good health and CMV-seropositive. Each CDR3 is given with its conserved first and last residue. Each record gives: V gene, clone size, D gene, J gene, CDR3 protein, CDR3 DNA. The D gene is left open where the match is weak. The size entry is marked missing in some rows and otherwise reads once, few, many or a size class.

TRBV4-2	NA	TRBD2	TRBJ2-7	CASSQDLASGASYEQYF	TGTGCCAGCAGCCAAGATTTGGCTAGCGGCGCCTCCTACGAGCAGTACTTC
TRBV27	NA	TRBD1	TRBJ1-2	CASGGGGAGGYGYTF	TGTGCCAGCGGTGGAGGGGGCGCAGGGGGCTATGGCTACACCTTC
TRBV10-3	NA	NA	TRBJ2-3	CAITPTGSDTQYF	TGTGCCATCACCCCGACAGGCTCAGATACGCAGTATTTT
TRBV12-5	NA	TRBD1	TRBJ1-2	CASGFRAGGTGFGYTF	TGTGCTAGTGGTTTCAGAGCGGGGGGGACAGGTTTTGGCTACACCTTC
TRBV6-1	few	NA	TRBJ1-4	CASSDGTTGEKLFF	TGTGCCAGCAGTGACGGGACAACGGGGGAAAAACTGTTTTTT
TRBV29-1	NA	NA	TRBJ1-1	CSVVERGNTEAFF	TGCAGCGTGGTGGAAAGGGGGAACACTGAAGCTTTCTTT
TRBV5-6	NA	NA	TRBJ1-4	CASSSTDATNEKLFF	TGTGCCAGCAGCTCGACAGACGCAACTAATGAAAAACTGTTTTTT
TRBV11-3	NA	TRBD1	TRBJ2-7	CASSYGTGWNEQYF	TGTGCCAGCAGCTATGGGACAGGGTGGAACGAGCAGTACTTC
TRBV28	NA	NA	TRBJ1-1	CASSLPGNTEAFF	TGTGCCAGCAGCCTGCCAGGGAACACTGAAGCTTTCTTT
TRBV19	NA	NA	TRBJ2-6	CASSPPLQGYANVLTF	TGTGCCAGTAGTCCCCCGTTGCAGGGTTATGCCAACGTCCTGACTTTC
TRBV28	NA	TRBD1	TRBJ2-7	CASSLSALTGTGGVSYEQYF	TGTGCCAGCAGTTTATCGGCCTTAACCGGGACAGGGGGCGTATCCTACGAGCAGTACTTC
TRBV19	NA	NA	TRBJ1-1	CASTPARGNTEAFF	TGTGCCAGTACCCCAGCAAGAGGGAACACTGAAGCTTTCTTT
TRBV7-9	NA	NA	TRBJ2-5	CASSPGNLETQYF	TGTGCCAGCAGCCCCGGGAATCTGGAGACCCAGTACTTC
TRBV7-2	NA	NA	TRBJ2-7	CASSLVPLGDFFYEQYF	TGTGCCAGCAGCTTAGTCCCCTTAGGGGATTTTTTCTACGAGCAGTACTTC
TRBV19	NA	NA	TRBJ2-7	CASSIYYGFTYEQYF	TGTGCCAGTAGTATATATTACGGTTTCACCTACGAGCAGTACTTC
TRBV6-1	NA	TRBD1	TRBJ2-7	CASRFGTESYEQYF	TGTGCCAGCAGATTCGGGACAGAATCCTACGAGCAGTACTTC
TRBV18	NA	NA	TRBJ1-1	CASSPPGGTNTEAFF	TGTGCCAGCTCACCACCGGGGGGGACGAACACTGAAGCTTTCTTT
TRBV5-3	NA	TRBD2	TRBJ2-7	CARSLVTWPSHAAGPGLAGDEQYF	TGTGCCAGAAGCTTGGTGACGTGGCCGTCCCACGCAGCGGGGCCGGGACTAGCGGGAGACGAGCAGTACTTC
TRBV7-9	once	NA	TRBJ2-7	CASSLGGPGYEQYF	TGTGCCAGCAGCTTAGGCGGCCCCGGGTACGAGCAGTACTTC
TRBV5-1	NA	NA	TRBJ1-5	CASSLEPGVGPQHF	TGCGCCAGCAGCTTGGAACCCGGGGTAGGGCCCCAGCATTTT
TRBV7-9	NA	NA	TRBJ1-1	CASSTLDIPGTEAFF	TGTGCCAGCAGCACTTTGGACATCCCTGGCACTGAAGCTTTCTTT
TRBV4-1	NA	TRBD1	TRBJ2-3	CASRHRDRGQDDTQYF	TGCGCCAGCAGGCACCGGGACAGGGGGCAGGACGATACGCAGTATTTT
TRBV7-2	NA	NA	TRBJ1-6	CASSFWRSDSPLHF	TGTGCCAGCAGCTTTTGGAGATCTGATTCACCCCTCCACTTT
TRBV5-1	NA	NA	TRBJ1-5	CASSLWGGDSNQPQHF	TGTGCCAGCAGCTTATGGGGAGGGGATAGCAATCAGCCCCAGCATTTT
TRBV11-1	NA	TRBD2	TRBJ2-7	CASSSRGGAAGEQYF	TGTGCCAGCAGCTCTCGCGGGGGGGCCGCTGGGGAGCAGTACTTC
TRBV28	NA	NA	TRBJ1-1	CASSPTWALNTEAFF	TGTGCCAGCAGCCCCACGTGGGCATTGAACACTGAAGCTTTCTTT
TRBV2	few	TRBD2	TRBJ2-5	CASTRRGGSLETQYF	TGTGCCAGCACTAGGCGGGGGGGATCCCTCGAGACCCAGTACTTC
TRBV7-9	NA	TRBD1	TRBJ1-2	CASSPQGATYGYTF	TGTGCCAGCAGCCCCCAGGGGGCGACCTATGGCTACACCTTC
TRBV4-2	NA	TRBD2	TRBJ2-7	CASSQDSPTSGVYEQYF	TGTGCCAGCAGCCAAGATTCCCCAACTAGCGGGGTCTACGAGCAGTACTTC
TRBV6-6	once	TRBD1	TRBJ1-2	CASSHPPDRGFYGYTF	TGTGCCAGCAGCCACCCCCCTGACAGGGGGTTCTATGGCTACACCTTC
TRBV5-1	NA	TRBD2	TRBJ2-7	CASSLASSGRAYEQYF	TGCGCCAGCAGCTTGGCATCCAGCGGGAGGGCCTACGAGCAGTACTTC
TRBV5-6	NA	NA	TRBJ1-5	CASSSTGKGDNQPQHF	TGTGCCAGCAGCTCGACAGGAAAGGGGGACAATCAGCCCCAGCATTTT
TRBV7-8	NA	NA	TRBJ2-7	CASSSREKTYEQYF	TGTGCCAGCAGCTCTCGGGAGAAAACCTACGAGCAGTACTTC
TRBV7-8	NA	NA	TRBJ1-1	CASSSTGVGTEAFF	TGTGCCAGCAGCTCGACCGGGGTTGGCACTGAAGCTTTCTTT
TRBV7-9	NA	NA	TRBJ2-3	CASSLASGILTDTQYF	TGTGCCAGCAGCTTAGCTTCGGGGATACTCACAGATACGCAGTATTTT
TRBV30	NA	NA	TRBJ2-5	CAWSVAAQETQYF	TGTGCCTGGAGTGTAGCGGCGCAAGAGACCCAGTACTTC
TRBV5-5	NA	TRBD2	TRBJ2-3	CASSSGTSGTTDTQYF	TGTGCCAGCAGCTCCGGGACTAGCGGCACCACAGATACGCAGTATTTT
TRBV7-9	once	TRBD1	TRBJ1-6	CASSQPPSGTVKSPLHF	TGTGCCAGCAGCCAACCGCCCTCCGGGACAGTGAAGTCACCCCTCCACTTT
TRBV19	NA	TRBD2	TRBJ2-1	CATTGLAGGRGNEQFF	TGTGCCACCACGGGACTAGCGGGGGGCCGGGGTAATGAGCAGTTCTTC
TRBV9	NA	NA	TRBJ2-3	CASSVGDFRADTQYF	TGTGCCAGCAGCGTAGGTGACTTCCGGGCAGATACGCAGTATTTT
TRBV5-1	NA	TRBD1	TRBJ2-7	CASSGQGSPYEQYF	TGCGCCAGCAGCGGACAGGGCAGCCCCTACGAGCAGTACTTC
TRBV5-3	few	NA	TRBJ2-2	CARSREGATGELFF	TGTGCCAGAAGCCGAGAAGGGGCCACCGGGGAGCTGTTTTTT
TRBV18	once	TRBD1	TRBJ2-7	CASSPGGSGQGTEQYF	TGTGCCAGCTCACCAGGGGGGTCCGGACAGGGGACCGAGCAGTACTTC
TRBV5-6	NA	TRBD1	TRBJ2-5	CASSKTGDQETQYF	TGTGCCAGCAGCAAGACAGGGGACCAAGAGACCCAGTACTTC
TRBV6-5	NA	TRBD2	TRBJ2-7	CASSPSSGGNLEQYF	TGTGCCAGCAGCCCGTCCTCCGGGGGGAACCTCGAGCAGTACTTC
TRBV13	NA	TRBD1	TRBJ1-1	CASSLASGTVEAFF	TGTGCCAGCAGCTTAGCCTCCGGGACAGTAGAAGCTTTCTTT
TRBV25-1	once	NA	TRBJ1-6	CASSEYSFYNSPLHF	TGTGCCAGCAGTGAATATTCCTTTTATAATTCACCCCTCCACTTT
TRBV25-1	NA	NA	TRBJ2-7	CASSDPQGYEQYF	TGTGCCAGCAGTGACCCGCAGGGATACGAGCAGTACTTC
TRBV11-2	NA	TRBD2	TRBJ2-5	CATGTSGSLIGETQYF	TGTGCCACCGGGACTAGCGGGTCCCTAATAGGAGAGACCCAGTACTTC
TRBV6-4	NA	TRBD2	TRBJ2-1	CASSDGEGNEQFF	TGTGCCAGCAGTGACGGGGAGGGCAATGAGCAGTTCTTC
TRBV7-9	NA	TRBD1	TRBJ1-2	CASSSPGTGFYGYTF	TGTGCCAGCAGCTCTCCCGGGACAGGGTTCTATGGCTACACCTTC
TRBV28	few	TRBD1	TRBJ2-7	CASSTTGGRAYEQYF	TGTGCCAGCAGTACGACAGGGGGTCGGGCCTACGAGCAGTACTTC
TRBV6-6	NA	NA	TRBJ2-1	CASTTEGYEQFF	TGTGCCAGCACGACGGAGGGGTATGAGCAGTTCTTC
TRBV6-5	NA	TRBD2	TRBJ2-7	CASSSTSAGSYEQYF	TGTGCCAGCAGTTCGACTAGCGCTGGGTCCTACGAGCAGTACTTC
TRBV18	NA	TRBD2	TRBJ2-7	CASSPTSGGVSSYEQYF	TGTGCCAGCTCACCGACTAGCGGGGGCGTCAGCTCCTACGAGCAGTACTTC